The rows below give T cell receptor beta chains drawn from one sample of a study of breast tumors, draining lymph nodes, adjacent tissues. MiXCR was run by TCRdb on the multiplex PCR reads, yielding one entry per CDR3 protein. This table has roughly 260,000 distinct CDR3 sequences, over 30% appearing once. The source material was axillary lymph node tissue. These receptors were obtained from a female donor with breast cancer. Some clones in this sample may be carry-over from other donors' samples. Both conserved end residues are part of each CDR3. D genes are given only for firm matches. Expanded clones are given a class, and other clones once, few, many or no size at all.

j_gene,d_gene,abundance,v_gene,CDR3nt,CDR3aa
TRBJ2-6,.,many,TRBV4-2,TGTGCCAGCAGCCAAGAGAGGTCCAACCGCGGATATGGGGCCAACGTCCTGACTTTC,CASSQERSNRGYGANVLTF
TRBJ1-6,.,many,TRBV7-8,TGTGCCAGCAGCGTTTGGCGGTATGGGGGGCCGATAGGCCGACATTCACCCCTCCACTTT,CASSVWRYGGPIGRHSPLHF
TRBJ2-2,TRBD2,many,TRBV19,TGTGCCAGTAGGGGACTAGCGGGAGGGGAGCTGTTTTTT,CASRGLAGGELFF
TRBJ1-3,.,many,TRBV7-9,TGTGCCAGCAGCTCAGCCCCCCGGGGCCTCACACGCGGAAACACCATATATTTT,CASSSAPRGLTRGNTIYF
TRBJ2-2,.,many,TRBV5-1,TGCGCCAGCAGGTTAGGTCGGGAGTTGACCGGGGAGCTGTTTTTT,CASRLGRELTGELFF
TRBJ2-6,.,.,TRBV20-1,TGCAGTGCTAGGAACGGGATGAACACTGGGGCCAACGTCCTGACTTTC,CSARNGMNTGANVLTF
TRBJ2-1,TRBD2,many,TRBV29-1,TGCAGCGTTGAGGGGGGGGGGGATGAGCAGTTCTTC,CSVEGGGDEQFF
TRBJ2-7,TRBD2,many,TRBV11-3,TGTGCCAGCAGCTCCGCGACTAGCGGGATGGGCGCGCAGTACTTC,CASSSATSGMGAQYF
TRBJ1-6,TRBD1,.,TRBV7-3,TGTGCCAGCAGCTCCGGGACAGGACCAGGATCACCCCTCCACTTT,CASSSGTGPGSPLHF
TRBJ2-1,.,.,TRBV3-1,TGTGCCAGCAGCCAAGGGGTGGGGGTCTACAATAAGCAGTTCTTC,CASSQGVGVYNKQFF
TRBJ1-3,TRBD1,few,TRBV3-1,TGTGCCAGCGCCAGGGTAATAGGGGGCTTTGGAAACACCATATATTTT,CASARVIGGFGNTIYF
TRBJ2-5,TRBD2,.,TRBV4-1,TGCGCCAGCAGCCATGGGACTAGCGGCACAGATACGCAGTACTTC,CASSHGTSGTDTQYF
TRBJ1-5,TRBD1,.,TRBV19,TGTGCCAGTAGTATGATGACAGGGGTCCAAGAGACCCAGCATTTT,CASSMMTGVQETQHF
TRBJ2-2,.,few,TRBV27,TGTGCCAGCAGTTTGATAAGCGGAGGGAACACCGGGGAGCTGTTTTTT,CASSLISGGNTGELFF
TRBJ2-5,TRBD2,.,TRBV5-4,TGTGCCAGCAGCCCCCGGACTAGTCCAGAGACCCAGTACTTC,CASSPRTSPETQYF
TRBJ2-2,.,few,TRBV6-6,TGTGCCAGCAGGCCATCTAACGGGGAGCTGTTTTTT,CASRPSNGELFF
TRBJ2-6,.,many,TRBV7-6,TGTGCCAGCAGCTCTCGTGGGGCCAACGTCCTGACTTTC,CASSSRGANVLTF
TRBJ1-6,.,few,TRBV30,TGTGCCTGGAGTAGAGATAACGGGGGTAATTCACCCCTCCACTTT,CAWSRDNGGNSPLHF
TRBJ2-6,.,many,TRBV9,TGTGCCAGCAGCGTAAGCCCCGGGGAGGCCAACGTCCTGACTTTC,CASSVSPGEANVLTF
TRBJ2-1,TRBD2,.,TRBV2,TGTGCCAGCAGACGGGAGGCCCTCAATGAGCAGTTCTTC,CASRREALNEQFF
TRBJ2-7,.,many,TRBV5-6,TGTGCCAGCAGCTTGGGTGTGGAAGCGAAGCAGTACTTC,CASSLGVEAKQYF
TRBJ2-1,TRBD2,.,TRBV6-6,TGTGCCAGCAGTCACGAGGGCGGGAGGCAGTTCTTC,CASSHEGGRQFF
TRBJ2-1,TRBD2,many,TRBV20-1,TGCAGTGCCGGGAGACTAGCGGTACAGGGGCAGTTCTTC,CSAGRLAVQGQFF
TRBJ2-7,TRBD1,.,TRBV11-3,TGTGCCAGCAGCAAGGGACAGGGGCCCTACGAGCAGTACTTC,CASSKGQGPYEQYF
TRBJ2-7,.,.,TRBV5-4,TGTGCCAGCAGCTTTTTGGCGGAGCTCTACGAGCAGTACTTC,CASSFLAELYEQYF
TRBJ2-2,.,many,TRBV5-1,TGCGCCAGCAGCTTAAGCAGGAACACCGGGGAGCTGTTTTTT,CASSLSRNTGELFF
TRBJ1-1,TRBD1,.,TRBV7-9,TGTGCCAGCAGCTTAGGAGACAGGGGGGCTTTCTTT,CASSLGDRGAFF
TRBJ1-3,TRBD1,.,TRBV2,TGTGCCAGCAGGATGACAGGGGTGGGAGACACCATATATTTT,CASRMTGVGDTIYF
TRBJ2-3,TRBD2,.,TRBV20-1,TGCAGTGCTCCGGGACCAGCGGGAGTAGCTACGCAGTATTTT,CSAPGPAGVATQYF
TRBJ2-7,TRBD2,many,TRBV10-2,TGCGCCAGCACCGGGACTAGCGTAAAATCAAACTACGAGCAGTACTTC,CASTGTSVKSNYEQYF
TRBJ2-5,.,many,TRBV6-2/TRBV6-3,TGTGCCAGCAGTGGGGTGGCGGTACGGGAGACCCAGTACTTC,CASSGVAVRETQYF
TRBJ2-7,.,many,TRBV28,TGTGCCAGCAGTTTAAATCTGGGCGTCTACGAGCAGTACTTC,CASSLNLGVYEQYF
TRBJ2-1,TRBD1,many,TRBV5-1,TGCGCCAGCAGCCTGGGACAGTACTACGGCAATGAGCAGTTCTTC,CASSLGQYYGNEQFF
TRBJ2-1,.,.,TRBV2,TGTGCCAGCTCAAGGGGGACGGGACGTGACAATGAGCAGTTCTTC,CASSRGTGRDNEQFF
TRBJ1-1,.,.,TRBV29-1,TGCAGCGTTGAAGAGGCGAGGAACACTGAAGCTTTCTTT,CSVEEARNTEAFF
TRBJ2-1,TRBD2,many,TRBV7-3,TGTGCCAGCAGCGCCCAGGGACTAGCGGACAATGAGCAGTTCTTC,CASSAQGLADNEQFF
TRBJ2-5,TRBD2,many,TRBV9,TGTGCCAGCAGCGACCGGGAGGTAAAAGAGACCCAGTACTTC,CASSDREVKETQYF
TRBJ1-1,.,few,TRBV7-3,TGTGCCAGCAGCTTTGAGAGCAGCACTGAAGCTTTCTTT,CASSFESSTEAFF
TRBJ2-1,.,many,TRBV9,TGTGCCAGCAGCGTAGATTGGGGGAATGAGCAGTTCTTC,CASSVDWGNEQFF
TRBJ2-3,.,many,TRBV20-1,TGCAGTGCTAGATGGACAGTCCCCACAGATACGCAGTATTTT,CSARWTVPTDTQYF
TRBJ2-3,.,many,TRBV12-3/TRBV12-4,TGTGCCAGCAGTTTAAAGATTGGGAATCGAGATACGCAGTATTTT,CASSLKIGNRDTQYF
TRBJ2-3,.,many,TRBV7-8,TGTGCCAGCAGTCAAGACCGCACAGATACGCAGTATTTT,CASSQDRTDTQYF
TRBJ1-2,.,many,TRBV2,TGTGCCAGCAGTGAAGGGACGCGAGGGGTCTATGGCTACACCTTC,CASSEGTRGVYGYTF
TRBJ2-5,TRBD2,.,TRBV29-1,TGCAGCGTTGAAGGGGCTAGCGGGAGAGGAGGGACCCAGTACTTC,CSVEGASGRGGTQYF
TRBJ2-5,.,many,TRBV5-6,TGTGCCAGCAGCTTGTCCGGGAGTTCCCAAGAGACCCAGTACTTC,CASSLSGSSQETQYF
TRBJ1-2,TRBD1,.,TRBV20-1,TGCAGTGCTAGTAGCCAGGGGGACAGCTATGGCTACACCTTC,CSASSQGDSYGYTF
TRBJ2-3,.,many,TRBV7-3,TGTGCCAGCAGCTTACCTGGCGGGAGCACAGATACGCAGTATTTT,CASSLPGGSTDTQYF
TRBJ2-1,.,.,TRBV19,TGTGCCAGTAGCCACCCCCACACAGGGATTATCTACAATGAGCAGTCCTTC,CASSHPHTGIIYNEQSF
TRBJ1-2,.,.,TRBV6-5,TGTGCCAGCAGTTACTCTGTAATAGGTGGTAGTACTATTGGCTACACCTTC,CASSYSVIGGSTIGYTF
TRBJ1-5,.,many,TRBV20-1,TGCAGTGCTACAGGGAATCAGCCCCAGCATTTT,CSATGNQPQHF
TRBJ2-5,.,many,TRBV18,TGTGCCAGCTCACCACGGACACAACAAGAGACCCAGTACTTC,CASSPRTQQETQYF
TRBJ2-2,TRBD2,many,TRBV12-3/TRBV12-4,TGTGCCAGCAGGGGACTAGCGGGAGGGCCGGGGAACACCGGGGAGCTGTTTTTT,CASRGLAGGPGNTGELFF
TRBJ2-5,.,many,TRBV5-1,TGCGCCAGCAGTCCGGGACACCAGGAGACCCAGTACTTC,CASSPGHQETQYF
TRBJ2-7,.,many,TRBV25-1,TGTGCCAGCAGTCAGAGCGGCTCCTACGAGCAGTACTTC,CASSQSGSYEQYF
TRBJ2-3,.,many,TRBV29-1,TGCAGCGTTGATAGCACAGATACGCAGTATTTT,CSVDSTDTQYF
TRBJ1-4,.,few,TRBV27,TGTGCCAGCAGTCCCCCCCGGACCCAGAATGAAAAACTGTTTTTT,CASSPPRTQNEKLFF
TRBJ2-1,.,many,TRBV12-3/TRBV12-4,TGTGCCAGCACCCCAAAGAATTTTGCCAATGAGCAGTTCTTC,CASTPKNFANEQFF